The 19 T cell receptor beta chains below come from one sample, sequenced in a study of T cell repertoires in cytomegalovirus infection (dated by TCRdb to between 2019 and 2020). These TCRs' antigens remain unknown. Sequencing used an Illumina HiSeq 1500. TCRdb handled the public reads itself, with Q25 trimming in fastp and clone calling in MiXCR, and kept productive beta chains. Every entry covers one CDR3 protein and lists the most common genes and DNA from its rows. Here the sample has tens of thousands of distinct CDR3 sequences; 20% to 25% occur a single time. Of the sample, under 75% falls within the top ten clones. The treatment or condition tag for this specimen amounts to: in vitro stimulation with specific CMV peptide epitopes to enrich CMV-specific T cells. The specimen comprised CD8+ T cells from cultured PBMCs, sampled from culture after CMV antigen stimulation. Every receptor here comes from a human donor in good health (CMV status not recorded). Some clones in this sample may be carry-over from other donors' samples.

This rearrangement joins TRBV7-9 to TRBJ1-2; D not resolved. V was pared by 2 bases and J by 4 bases, with 14 bases between. The CDR3 is 15 residues long. Germline V gives CDR1 SEHNR, CDR2 FQNEAQ (reference sequence). The CDR3 protein is CASSLNLASSYGYTF. The CDR3 DNA sequence: TGTGCCAGCAGCTTAAATCTGGCCTCCTCCTATGGCTACACCTTC.

The chain uses TRBV12-3 or TRBV12-4 and TRBJ1-1; D gene uncertain. The CDR3 is made up of 14 amino acids. Trimming cost V 4 bases and J 5 bases, with 14 bases left between them. Here the CDR3 DNA reads TGTGCCAGCAGTTGGATGAGGTCTGGAACTGAAGCTTTCTTT. It specifies CASSWMRSGTEAFF.

This clonotype was counted between two and nine times. The rearrangement uses TRBV19 and TRBJ2-2, with 10 bases identical to TRBD1. The V and J ends lost 3 bases and 7 bases, in that order; junction bases with no gene match: 8. Germline-derived CDR1 and CDR2 are LNHDA and SQIVND (reference sequence). This CDR3 is 16 amino acids long. The CDR3 DNA follows: TGTGCCAGTAGTATTACGGGACAGGGGTCGGGCGGGGAGCTGTTTTTT. This codes for CASSITGQGSGGELFF.

This clonotype was seen at least ten times. The chain joins TRBV7-6 to TRBJ2-7, with D hard to call. The germline V and J ends were trimmed by 1 base and 2 bases, with 6 bases remaining between them. The CDR3 spans 13 residues. CDR1 and CDR2 from the germline V gene are SGHVS and FNYEAQ. The CDR3 reads CASSLGETYEQYF. The CDR3 DNA reads TGTGCCAGCAGCTTAGGGGAAACCTACGAGCAGTACTTC.

V and J are TRBV6-5 and TRBJ1-1, with 7 positions matching TRBD1. Germline V gives CDR1 MNHEY, CDR2 SVGAGI. This CDR3 has 15 amino acids. Trimming cost V 3 bases and J 4 bases; bases outside gene matches: 8. CDR3 amino acids: CASSYLNPGGTEAFF. The CDR3 bases are TGTGCCAGCAGTTATCTAAACCCAGGGGGCACTGAAGCTTTCTTT.

This clonotype was seen a few times. The chain combines TRBV11-2 with TRBJ1-6, with 8 positions matching TRBD1. Unmatched junction bases numbered 3, after V lost 8 bases and J lost 6 bases. CDR1 and CDR2 from the germline V gene are SGHAT and FQNNGV. This CDR3 is built from 13 residues. The CDR3 is CASGQGSNSPLHF. The CDR3 bases are TGTGCCAGCGGACAGGGTTCTAATTCACCCCTCCACTTT.

In its sample, this clonotype was seen a few times. J is TRBJ1-1 and V is TRBV7-6; no definite D call. The CDR3 has 14 residues. Germline CDR1 is SGHVS and CDR2 is FNYEAQ. Trimming shortened V by 5 bases and J by 1 base, and 11 bases separated the two germline ends. This CDR3 is CASSPLGENTEAFF. The CDR3 DNA follows: TGTGCCAGCAGCCCCTTAGGAGAGAACACTGAAGCTTTCTTT. Full variable domain (outside the CDR3, taken from reference TRBV7-6 and TRBJ1-1): GAGVSQSPRYKVTKRGQDVALRCDPISGHVSLYWYRQALGQGPEFLTYFNYEAQQDKSGLPNDRFSAERPEGSISTLTIQRTEQRDSAMYRCASSPLGENTEAFFGQGTRLTVV.

CDR3 nucleotide sequence: TGTGCCAGCAGTGATGGGCCCCTCTACGAGCAGTACTTC. It translates to CASSDGPLYEQYF. The chain joins TRBV27 to TRBJ2-7; D is unresolved. The CDR3 length is 13 residues. Per the germline V gene, CDR1 is MNHEY and CDR2 is SMNVEV (reference sequence). Trimming cost V 5 bases and J 3 bases, with 11 bases left between them.

In this sample, this clonotype turned up a few times. This chain connects TRBV19 to TRBJ2-7; 7 bases are a match to TRBD2. The CDR3 has 14 amino acids. The germline CDR1 and CDR2 sequences are LNHDA and SQIVND (reference sequence). Losses at the gene ends were 8 bases for V and 1 base for J; bases not matched to a gene: 8. In DNA, the CDR3 is TGTGCCAGTCGCCAGAGCGGGAAGTCCTACGAGCAGTACTTC. Residues: CASRQSGKSYEQYF.

This clonotype was counted a few times. The chain uses TRBV4-2 and TRBJ1-6; D not certain. V shed 0 bases and J shed 6 bases, with 12 bases lying between them. This CDR3 has 16 amino acids. Germline V lookup: CDR1 LGHNA, CDR2 YNFKEQ. This CDR3 is CASSQEMVLSNSPLHF. DNA for the CDR3: TGTGCCAGCAGCCAAGAGATGGTGCTCAGTAATTCACCCCTCCACTTT.

This chain joins TRBV7-9 and TRBJ2-7; 7 positions match TRBD2. The CDR3 has 18 residues. Germline assignment: CDR1 SEHNR and CDR2 FQNEAQ (reference sequence). Unmatched junction bases numbered 15, after V lost 4 bases and J lost 0 bases. The CDR3 nucleotides are TGTGCCAGCAGCTCGATTAGGCCCGGGGGGAAGCACTCCTACGAGCAGTACTTC. Translating it yields CASSSIRPGGKHSYEQYF.

The rearrangement uses TRBV19 and TRBJ2-2; TRBD2 is a possible D gene (5 bases). Germline CDR1 is LNHDA and CDR2 is SQIVND (reference sequence). V was clipped by 8 bases and J by 3 bases, with 19 bases between them. The CDR3 spans 16 residues. CDR3 region: CASSKINWGDTGELFF. The CDR3 nucleotides are TGTGCCAGTTCAAAGATCAATTGGGGAGACACCGGGGAGCTGTTTTTT.

This chain uses TRBV4-3 with TRBJ1-6; no reliable D call. The CDR3 runs 15 residues. Deletions cut 1 base from V and 7 bases from J, with 11 bases between. The germline gives CDR1 LGHNA, CDR2 YSLEER. CDR3 amino acids: CASSQVGDANSPLHF. The CDR3 DNA reads TGCGCCAGCAGCCAAGTTGGCGACGCAAATTCACCCCTCCACTTT.

A few counts support this clonotype. CDR3 sequence reads: CASSSTGIRDTEAFF. In DNA form, the CDR3 reads TGTGCCAGCAGTTCTACAGGGATACGGGACACTGAAGCTTTCTTT. The rearrangement joins TRBV5-6 to TRBJ1-1; D is perhaps TRBD1 (6 bases). Germline CDR1 SGHDT, CDR2 YYEEEE. Trimming removed 5 bases at V and 3 bases at J, with 17 bases between. The CDR3 runs 15 residues.

Worth noting for this clonotype: The germline gene is not matched at one end of the junction; a read error may be the cause. This chain joins TRBV7-2 and TRBJ2-1; TRBD2 agrees at 7 bases. CDR3 size: 13 residues. Germline V lookup: CDR1 SGHTA, CDR2 FQGNSA. Written as DNA, the CDR3 is TGTGCCAGCAGCCTAGCGGTCTACAATGAGCAGTTCTTC. Protein product: CASSLAVYNEQFF.

The chain is built from TRBV4-1 and TRBJ2-7; no firm D call. V was shortened by 0 bases and J by 0 bases, with 9 bases between the two germline ends. This CDR3 spans 15 amino acids. CDR1 MGHRA and CDR2 YSYEKL come from the germline V gene. CDR3 amino acids: CASSQEVQFSYEQYF. CDR3 DNA sequence: TGCGCCAGCAGCCAAGAAGTACAATTCTCCTACGAGCAGTACTTC.

This clonotype has just a few counts. The chain carries TRBV6-5 and TRBJ2-3; 11 positions agree with TRBD2. CDR3 length equals 18 residues. Germline lookup yields CDR1 MNHEY and CDR2 SVGAGI. Losses at the gene ends were 5 bases for V and 5 bases for J; bases not matched to a gene: 15. The CDR3 here is CASSQDSGGASDIDTQYF. As DNA, the CDR3 is TGTGCCAGCAGTCAGGATAGCGGGGGGGCTTCCGATATAGATACGCAGTATTTT.

This clonotype was counted only a few times. The chain combines TRBV7-2 with TRBJ2-7; D is perhaps TRBD2 (6 bases). The CDR3 is 18 amino acids. Per the germline V gene, CDR1 is SGHTA and CDR2 is FQGNSA. V lost 1 base to trimming and J lost 2 bases, with 21 bases between them. The CDR3 here is CASSLGLSSLAWTYEQYF. The CDR3 region has the DNA TGTGCCAGCAGCTTAGGTCTATCTTCCCTAGCGTGGACCTACGAGCAGTACTTC.

This chain joins TRBV10-3 and TRBJ2-7, with D possibly matching TRBD2 (5 bases). The CDR3 runs to 13 residues. V was shortened by 5 bases and J by 2 bases, with 10 bases between the two germline ends. In germline, CDR1 is ENHRY, CDR2 SYGVKD. The DNA for the CDR3 is TGTGCCATCAGTCGGGAACCCCCCTACGAGCAGTACTTC. Protein sequence: CAISREPPYEQYF.